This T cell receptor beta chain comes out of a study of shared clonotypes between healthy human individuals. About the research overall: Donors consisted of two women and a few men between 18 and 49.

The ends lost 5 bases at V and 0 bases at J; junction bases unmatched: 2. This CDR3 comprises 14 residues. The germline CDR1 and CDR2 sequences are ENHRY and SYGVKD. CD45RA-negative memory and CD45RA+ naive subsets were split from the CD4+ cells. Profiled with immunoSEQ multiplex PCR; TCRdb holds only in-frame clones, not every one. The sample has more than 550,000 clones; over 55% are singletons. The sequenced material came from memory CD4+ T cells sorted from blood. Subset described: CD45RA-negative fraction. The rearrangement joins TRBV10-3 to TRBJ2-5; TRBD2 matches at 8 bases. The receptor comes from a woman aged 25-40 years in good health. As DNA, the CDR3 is TGTGCCATCAGTCGGGGGGGGTACCAAGAGACCCAGTACTTC. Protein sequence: CAISRGGYQETQYF.